This T cell receptor beta chain was observed in a study of T cell responses to AZD1222 COVID-19 vaccine (dated by TCRdb to about 2021). At the level of the whole study: AZD1222 recipients with second doses at about 4 weeks or about 12 weeks were pooled, because spike-specific TCR depth and breadth did not differ between schedules. A total of approximately 230 trial participants underwent TCR sequencing, of whom 200 to 220 received two doses of AZD1222 and around 26 received two doses of the MenACWY control vaccine. Enrollment into the trials was organized by age into subgroups of 18-55, 56-69 and 70-plus years, and those subgroups contained about 150, 27 and 61 TCR-sequenced participants, respectively. What the work shows at the level of the full study, not this receptor alone: Conclusions about previously exposed vaccinees are limited, since just a handful of AZD1222 recipients were seropositive for SARS-CoV-2 at baseline. The vaccine-associated CD4 TCRs covered the entire spike protein, and the dominant responses fell in regions 160-218 and 743-854. Participants were mostly white British and included more females than males, and it was suggested by the authors that clonal diversity may have been underestimated. The 56-69-year group was small, and its depth increase did not reach significance, likely because of low power. Spike-specific TCR breadth and depth rose significantly after two AZD1222 doses compared with day 0 and with MenACWY recipients. Because no samples from the day 14 peak response were available, repertoires could be characterized only after the peak T cell response. Reportedly, close to half of the unique spike-specific TCRs recognized epitopes lying outside the regions that are mutated in the B.1.351 and B.1.1.7 variants.

Concerning this clone: The clone's antigen remains unknown. Within one base of it there is no much larger clone, and no base qualities were kept.

The CDR3 regions of human TCRbeta chains were analyzed by immunosequencing. The original pipeline was this. Repertoire TCRs were checked for matches against a reference library of SARS-CoV-2-specific TCRs that had been generated using the MIRA antigen-specificity platform. Breadth meant the fraction of unique TCRs that were SARS-CoV-2-associated, whereas depth meant the fraction of total T cells that were SARS-CoV-2-associated. Each spike-specific TCR was assigned to its reactive spike region and to a CD4 or CD8 class using the MIRA data. Log10-transformed breadth and depth values were compared by one-way ANOVA with Sidak's multiple comparisons tests. TCRdb limited this immuneACCESS table to in-frame rearrangements with V and J called. A share of clones is missing; checked studies link under half to unresolved V genes, and the rest is unexplained. The DNA was the basis for D and trimming; V, J and clone size are from that table. This sample gives approximately 150,000 clones in total; approximately 90% of them show up just once. The ten largest make up about 4.4% of the sample.

Taken from cysteine to phenylalanine, the CDR3 has 13 residues. The only DNA kept is the CDR3, 39 bases in frame from the first base. The CDR1 and CDR2 encoded by the germline V gene are KGHDR and SFDVKD. V is cut by 1 base and J by 8 bases, and the space between the germline ends is 10 bases. In light of the paper, this sample's time point label describes: baseline before first vaccination. The vaccinee samples were drawn from two UK trials, COV001 and COV002, one of which was a single-blind randomized controlled phase 2/3 trial testing AZD1222 (ChAdOx1 nCoV-19) in healthy adults. For TCRbeta chain sequencing, PBMC samples were collected from trial participants at day 0 and at day 28 after the second dose.

Source: peripheral blood, taken on day 0 of AZD1222 vaccination. The chain was built from TRBV24-1 and TRBJ1-2, with an unclear D gene assignment. The sequence derives from an adult in good health. The DNA sequence is TGTGCCACCAGTGATTTCCCGGGGTCCGGCTACACCTTC. Its protein reads: CATSDFPGSGYTF.